This entry features one T cell receptor (beta chain) sequence. Its antigen is undetermined. Preparation of the TCRbeta library was carried out with unique molecular identifiers. Via MiXCR, TCRdb re-called the PCR reads, giving one row per CDR3 protein. The sample includes about 510,000 distinct CDR3 sequences, 11% of them seen just once. This sample was taken from a study of T-cell reconstitution after alpha-beta-depleted transplantation in children. Whole-study results and caveats: About two months after transplant, alpha-beta T cells reportedly came from several hundred expanded graft clones. Some patients' high day-60 TCRbeta diversity was attributed to recipient cells surviving conditioning. Fresh T-cell production supplied most of the T-cell counts and diversity seen one year after transplant.

Specimen: PBMCs, mostly from graft donor cells, collected 180 days after TCRalphabeta/CD19-depleted stem cell transplant. The clonotype was recovered from a female patient between 2 and 10 years old who had a stem cell transplant for aplastic anemia, so the T cells may come from the graft donor.

The CDR3 nucleotides are TGCGCCAGCAGCTTGGAAAAGTGGTCCTACGAGCAGTACGTC. Translation: CASSLEKWSYEQYV. V gene TRBV5-1 combines with J gene TRBJ2-7; D is undetermined. The CDR3 consists of 14 residues. Trimming pared 0 bases from V and 1 base from J, leaving 8 bases between. CDR1 SGHRS and CDR2 YFSETQ come from the germline V gene.